This T cell receptor (beta chain) was found in a study of T-cell reconstitution after alpha-beta-depleted transplantation in children. CDR1 is SGHAT and CDR2 is FQNNGV in the germline V gene. J gave up 4 bases and V 5 bases, and 4 bases lay outside the gene matches. The CDR3 contains 15 residues. In this sample, this clonotype turned up a few times. Its target is not known. Study-level results: When one year had passed after transplant, most T-cell counts and diversity came from newly produced T cells. Elevated TCRbeta diversity at day 60 was traced, in some patients, to surviving recipient T cells and thymic progenitors. The study reportedly traced alpha-beta T cells about two months after transplant to several hundred expanded graft clones.

Researchers prepared the TCRbeta library using unique molecular identifiers, the study reports. MiXCR was run by TCRdb on the PCR reads, yielding one entry per CDR3 protein. The repertoire has fewer than 550,000 distinct CDR3 sequences, 15% to 20% of them found once; the top ten carry roughly 27%. The rearrangement uses TRBV11-2 and TRBJ2-2; 10 nucleotides align to TRBD2. This material consisted of PBMCs, mostly from graft donor cells, taken 360 days after TCRalphabeta/CD19-depleted stem cell transplant. This TCR was sampled from a boy under two years old who had a stem cell transplant for Wiskott-Aldrich syndrome, so the T cells may come from the graft donor. The DNA for the CDR3 is TGTGCCAGCAGCCCGGGACTAGCGCTCACCGGGGAGCTGTTTTTT. Residues: CASSPGLALTGELFF.